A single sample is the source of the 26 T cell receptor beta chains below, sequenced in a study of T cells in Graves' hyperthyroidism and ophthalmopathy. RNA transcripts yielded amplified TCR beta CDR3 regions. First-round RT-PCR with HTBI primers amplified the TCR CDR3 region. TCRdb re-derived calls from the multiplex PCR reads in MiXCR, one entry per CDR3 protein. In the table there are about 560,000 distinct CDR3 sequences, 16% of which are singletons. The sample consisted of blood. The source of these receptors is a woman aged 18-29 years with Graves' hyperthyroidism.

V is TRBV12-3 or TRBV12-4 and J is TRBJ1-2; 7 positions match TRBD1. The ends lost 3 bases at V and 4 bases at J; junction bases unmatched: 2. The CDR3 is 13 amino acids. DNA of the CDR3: TGTGCCAGCAGTTTGGGACAGCCCTATGGCTACACCTTC. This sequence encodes CASSLGQPYGYTF.

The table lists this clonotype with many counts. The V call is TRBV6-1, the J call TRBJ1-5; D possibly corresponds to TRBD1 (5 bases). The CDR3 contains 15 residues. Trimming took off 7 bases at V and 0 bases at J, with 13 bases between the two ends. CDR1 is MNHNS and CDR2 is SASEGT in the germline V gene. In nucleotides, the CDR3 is TGTGCCAGCAACCGGGGGGGGAATAGCAATCAGCCCCAGCATTTT. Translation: CASNRGGNSNQPQHF.

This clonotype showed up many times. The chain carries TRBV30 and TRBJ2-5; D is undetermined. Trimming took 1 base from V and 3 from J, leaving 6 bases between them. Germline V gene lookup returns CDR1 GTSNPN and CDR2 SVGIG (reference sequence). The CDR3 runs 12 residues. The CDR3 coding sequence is TGTGCCTGGAGTGCGCACAAAGAGACCCAGTACTTC. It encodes CAWSAHKETQYF. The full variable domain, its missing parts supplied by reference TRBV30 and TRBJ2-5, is SQTIHQWPATLVQPVGSPLSLECTVEGTSNPNLYWYRQAAGRGLQLLFYSVGIGQISSEVPQNLSASRPQDRQFILSSKKLLLSDSGFYLCAWSAHKETQYFGPGTRLLVL.

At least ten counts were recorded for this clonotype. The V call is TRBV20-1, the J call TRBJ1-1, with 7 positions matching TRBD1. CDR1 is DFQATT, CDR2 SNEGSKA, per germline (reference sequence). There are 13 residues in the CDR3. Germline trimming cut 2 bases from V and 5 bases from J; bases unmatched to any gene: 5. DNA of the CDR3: TGCAGTGCTAGAATGGACAGGCGGACTGAAGCTTTCTTT. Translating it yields CSARMDRRTEAFF.

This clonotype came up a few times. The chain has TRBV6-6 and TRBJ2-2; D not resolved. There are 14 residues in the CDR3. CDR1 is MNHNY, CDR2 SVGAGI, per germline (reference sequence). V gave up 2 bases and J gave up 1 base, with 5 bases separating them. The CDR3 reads CASSYRENTGELFF. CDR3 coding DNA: TGTGCCAGCAGTTACCGTGAGAACACCGGGGAGCTGTTTTTT.

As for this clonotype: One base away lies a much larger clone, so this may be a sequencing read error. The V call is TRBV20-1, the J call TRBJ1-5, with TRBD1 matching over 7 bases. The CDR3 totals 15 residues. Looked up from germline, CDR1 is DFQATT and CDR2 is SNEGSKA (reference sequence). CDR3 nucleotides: TGCAGTTCTAGAAGGACAGGCCATAGCAATCAGCCCCAGCATTTT. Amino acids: CSSRRTGHSNQPQHF.

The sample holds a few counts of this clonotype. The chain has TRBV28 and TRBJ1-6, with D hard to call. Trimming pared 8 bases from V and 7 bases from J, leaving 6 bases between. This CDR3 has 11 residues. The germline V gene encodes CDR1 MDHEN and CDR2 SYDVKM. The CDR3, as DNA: TGTGCCAGCTCAACCAATTCACCCCTCCACTTT. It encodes CASSTNSPLHF.

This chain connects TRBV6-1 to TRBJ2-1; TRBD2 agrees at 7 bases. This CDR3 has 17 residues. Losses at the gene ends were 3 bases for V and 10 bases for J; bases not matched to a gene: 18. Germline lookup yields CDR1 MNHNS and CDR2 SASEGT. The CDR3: CASSDRGRASGELEQFF. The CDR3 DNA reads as TGTGCCAGCAGTGACCGCGGACGGGCTAGCGGCGAGCTGGAGCAGTTCTTC.

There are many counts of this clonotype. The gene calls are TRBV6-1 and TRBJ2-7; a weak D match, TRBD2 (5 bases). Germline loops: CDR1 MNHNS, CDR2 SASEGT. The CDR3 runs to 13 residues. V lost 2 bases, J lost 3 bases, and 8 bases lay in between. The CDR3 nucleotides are TGTGCCAGCAGTGAACTGGACTTCTACGAGCAGTACTTC. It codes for CASSELDFYEQYF.

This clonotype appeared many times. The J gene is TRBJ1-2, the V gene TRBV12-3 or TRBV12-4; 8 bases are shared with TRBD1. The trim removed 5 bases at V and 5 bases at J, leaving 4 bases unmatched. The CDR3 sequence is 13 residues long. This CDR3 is CASSGRQGYGYTF. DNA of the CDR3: TGTGCCAGCAGTGGCAGACAGGGGTATGGCTACACCTTC.

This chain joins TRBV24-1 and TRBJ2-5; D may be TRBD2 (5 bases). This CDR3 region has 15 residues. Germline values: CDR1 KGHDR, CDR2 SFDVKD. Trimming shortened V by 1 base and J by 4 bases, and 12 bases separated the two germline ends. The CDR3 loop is CATSDFKGSGETQYF. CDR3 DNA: TGTGCCACCAGTGATTTTAAAGGGAGCGGAGAGACCCAGTACTTC.

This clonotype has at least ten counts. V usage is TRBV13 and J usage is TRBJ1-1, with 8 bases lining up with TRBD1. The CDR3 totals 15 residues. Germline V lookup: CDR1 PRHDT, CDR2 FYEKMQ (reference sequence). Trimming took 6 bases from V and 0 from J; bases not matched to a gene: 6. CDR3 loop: CASRLRDRLNTEAFF. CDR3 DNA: TGTGCCAGCAGGCTCCGGGACAGGCTGAACACTGAAGCTTTCTTT.

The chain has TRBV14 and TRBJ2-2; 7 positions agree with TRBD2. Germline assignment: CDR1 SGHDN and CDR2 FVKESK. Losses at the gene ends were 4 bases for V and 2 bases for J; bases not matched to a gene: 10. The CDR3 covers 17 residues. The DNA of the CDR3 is TGTGCCAGCAGCCTAAATCGGGCTAGCGGTAACACCGGGGAGCTGTTTTTT. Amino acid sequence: CASSLNRASGNTGELFF.

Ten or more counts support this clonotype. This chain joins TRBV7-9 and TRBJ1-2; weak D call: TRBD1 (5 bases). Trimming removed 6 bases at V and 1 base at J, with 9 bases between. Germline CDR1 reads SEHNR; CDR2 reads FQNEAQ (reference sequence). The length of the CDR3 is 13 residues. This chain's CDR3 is CASSSDSNYGYTF. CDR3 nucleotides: TGTGCCAGCAGTTCCGACAGTAACTATGGCTACACCTTC.

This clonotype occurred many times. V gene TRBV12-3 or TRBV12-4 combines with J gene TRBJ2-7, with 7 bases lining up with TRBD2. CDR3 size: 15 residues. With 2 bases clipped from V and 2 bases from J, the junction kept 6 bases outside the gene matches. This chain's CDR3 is CASSLIGGIPYEQYF. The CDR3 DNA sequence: TGTGCCAGCAGTTTAATCGGGGGGATTCCCTACGAGCAGTACTTC.

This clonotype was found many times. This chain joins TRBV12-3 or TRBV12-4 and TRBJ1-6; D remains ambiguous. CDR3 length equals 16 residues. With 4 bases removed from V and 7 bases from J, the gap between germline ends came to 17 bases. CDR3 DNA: TGTGCCAGCAGTTATGGTGGGCCGTCCTTGAATTCACCCCTCCACTTT. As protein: CASSYGGPSLNSPLHF.

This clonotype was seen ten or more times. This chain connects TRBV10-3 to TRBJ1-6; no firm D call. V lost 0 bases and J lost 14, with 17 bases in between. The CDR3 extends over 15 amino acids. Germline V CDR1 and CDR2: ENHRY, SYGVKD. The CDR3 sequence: CAISESSLTVHTLHF. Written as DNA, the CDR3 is TGTGCCATCAGTGAGTCATCCTTAACGGTTCACACCCTCCACTTT.

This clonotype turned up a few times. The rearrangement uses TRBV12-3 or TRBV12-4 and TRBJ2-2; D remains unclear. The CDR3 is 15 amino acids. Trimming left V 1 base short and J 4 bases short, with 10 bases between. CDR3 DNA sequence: TGTGCCAGCAGTTTAGTAGTATCAACCACCGGGGAGCTGTTTTTT. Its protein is CASSLVVSTTGELFF.

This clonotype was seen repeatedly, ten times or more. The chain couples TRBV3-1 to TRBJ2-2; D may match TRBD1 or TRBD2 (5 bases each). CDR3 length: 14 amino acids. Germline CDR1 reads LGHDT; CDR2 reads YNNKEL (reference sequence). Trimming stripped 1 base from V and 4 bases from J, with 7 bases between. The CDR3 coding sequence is TGTGCCAGCAGCCAAGTCGGGGCCACCGGGGAGCTGTTTTTT. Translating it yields CASSQVGATGELFF.

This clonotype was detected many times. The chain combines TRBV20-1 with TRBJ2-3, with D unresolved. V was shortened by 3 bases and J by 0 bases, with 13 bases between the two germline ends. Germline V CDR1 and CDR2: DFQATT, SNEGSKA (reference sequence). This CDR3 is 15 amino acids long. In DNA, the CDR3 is TGCAGTGCTAGTTTGGTCCCCGCTAGCACAGATACGCAGTATTTT. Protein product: CSASLVPASTDTQYF.

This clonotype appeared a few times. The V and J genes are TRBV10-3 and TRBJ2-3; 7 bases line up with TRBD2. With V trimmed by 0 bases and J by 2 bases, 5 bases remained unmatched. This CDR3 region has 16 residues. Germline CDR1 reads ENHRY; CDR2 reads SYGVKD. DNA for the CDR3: TGTGCCATCAGTGAGTCACAGCGGGGTATCACAGATACGCAGTATTTT. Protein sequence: CAISESQRGITDTQYF.

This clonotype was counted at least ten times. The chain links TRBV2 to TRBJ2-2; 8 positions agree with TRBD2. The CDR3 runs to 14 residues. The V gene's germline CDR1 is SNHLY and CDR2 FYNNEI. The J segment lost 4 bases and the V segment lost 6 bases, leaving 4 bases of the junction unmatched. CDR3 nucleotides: TGTGCCAGCAGAGCGGGAGCGAGCACCGGGGAGCTGTTTTTT. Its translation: CASRAGASTGELFF.

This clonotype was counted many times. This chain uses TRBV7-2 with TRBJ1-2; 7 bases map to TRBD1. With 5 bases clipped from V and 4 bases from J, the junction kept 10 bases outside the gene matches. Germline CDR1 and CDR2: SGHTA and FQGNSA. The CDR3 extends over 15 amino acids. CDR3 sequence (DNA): TGTGCCAGCAGCCTCAAGAGGACAGGACCCTATGGCTACACCTTC. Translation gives CASSLKRTGPYGYTF.

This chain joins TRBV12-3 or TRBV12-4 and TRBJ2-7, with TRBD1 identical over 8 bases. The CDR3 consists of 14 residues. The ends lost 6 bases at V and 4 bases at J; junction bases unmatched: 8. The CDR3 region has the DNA TGTGCCAGCAGCCCCGGGGGACAGGTTTACGAGCAGTACTTC. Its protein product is CASSPGGQVYEQYF.

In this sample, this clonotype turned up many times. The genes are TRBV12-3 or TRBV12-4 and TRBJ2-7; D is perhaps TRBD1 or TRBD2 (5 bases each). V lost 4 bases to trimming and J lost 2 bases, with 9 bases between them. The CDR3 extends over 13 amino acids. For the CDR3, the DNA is TGTGCCAGCAGTTCCGGGACGGCCTACGAGCAGTACTTC. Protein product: CASSSGTAYEQYF.

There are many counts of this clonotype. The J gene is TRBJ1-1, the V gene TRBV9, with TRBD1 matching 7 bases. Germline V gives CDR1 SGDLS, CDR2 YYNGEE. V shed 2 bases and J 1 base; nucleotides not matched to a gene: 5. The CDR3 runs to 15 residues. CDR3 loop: CASSVTGDGNTEAFF. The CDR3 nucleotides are TGTGCCAGCAGCGTCACAGGGGATGGGAACACTGAAGCTTTCTTT.